A selection of T cell receptor beta chains follows, all from one sample in a study of shared clonotypes between healthy human individuals. The assay was immunoSEQ multiplex PCR, and TCRdb's table has in-frame clones only and misses some. The data contain fewer than 1.6 million clones, less than 99% of them seen just once; the ten biggest clones take up around 0.38%. Sequencing was performed on naive CD4+ T cells sorted from blood. Every receptor here comes from a man in his thirties or forties in good health. Each CDR3 is given with its conserved first and last residue. The order of the fields is D gene, V gene, CDR3 length, clone size, J gene, CDR3 protein, CDR3 DNA. The D gene is left open where the match is weak. Clone size appears in some rows only: once, few, many, or a class for an expanded clone.

>TRBD1|TRBV6-5|15|NA|TRBJ2-2
CASSSGQANTGELFF
TGTGCCAGCAGCTCTGGACAGGCGAACACCGGGGAGCTGTTTTTT
>NA|TRBV5-6|14|NA|TRBJ2-2
CASSLSGHPGELFF
TGTGCCAGCAGCTTGTCCGGCCATCCCGGGGAGCTGTTTTTT
>NA|TRBV5-1|16|NA|TRBJ1-3
CASSLGSLSSGNTIYF
TGCGCCAGCAGCTTGGGCTCCCTGAGCTCTGGAAACACCATATATTTT
>NA|TRBV5-5|16|NA|TRBJ1-1
CASSHRGPREGTEAFF
TGTGCCAGCAGCCACCGGGGGCCCAGGGAAGGAACTGAAGCTTTCTTT
>NA|TRBV9|16|NA|TRBJ2-1
CASSSSGQRLGNEQFF
TGTGCCAGCAGCTCGTCTGGACAGCGCTTGGGGAATGAGCAGTTCTTC
>NA|TRBV27|16|NA|TRBJ2-1
CASSPELDAPYNEQFF
TGTGCCAGCAGTCCGGAACTAGATGCCCCCTACAATGAGCAGTTCTTC
>TRBD2|TRBV30|17|NA|TRBJ2-1
CAWSVTSLSSSYNEQFF
TGTGCCTGGAGTGTGACTAGCCTCTCCAGCTCCTACAATGAGCAGTTCTTC
>NA|TRBV6-5|14|NA|TRBJ2-5
CASRGAGSLKTQYF
TGTGCCAGCAGAGGGGCAGGTAGCTTGAAGACCCAGTACTTC
>TRBD1|TRBV2|13|NA|TRBJ1-5
CASRTTGRKPQHF
TGTGCCAGCAGAACGACAGGGAGGAAGCCCCAGCATTTT
>NA|TRBV5-1|14|NA|TRBJ2-1
CASKGELSYNEQFF
TGCGCCAGCAAAGGGGAGCTGTCCTACAATGAGCAGTTCTTC
>NA|TRBV29-1|14|NA|TRBJ1-1
CSVEDQRRTAEAFF
TGCAGCGTTGAAGATCAAAGGAGAACAGCTGAAGCTTTCTTT
>NA|TRBV18|19|NA|TRBJ2-2
CASSRGIGVEGAYTGELFF
TGTGCCAGCTCACGGGGAATTGGGGTGGAGGGGGCTTACACCGGGGAGCTGTTTTTT
>NA|TRBV18|16|NA|TRBJ2-4
CASSKVPGGTKNIQYF
TGTGCCAGCTCAAAAGTACCAGGGGGGACCAAAAACATTCAGTACTTC
>NA|TRBV19|14|NA|TRBJ2-7
CASRPQGTRYEQYF
TGTGCCAGTAGACCACAGGGGACTCGTTACGAGCAGTACTTC
>NA|TRBV14|16|NA|TRBJ2-1
CASSQGGVDPYNEQFF
TGTGCCAGCAGCCAGGGGGGCGTTGATCCCTACAATGAGCAGTTCTTC
>TRBD2|TRBV7-3|15|NA|TRBJ2-1
CASSLISGSINEQFF
TGTGCCAGCAGCTTAATTAGCGGGAGTATCAATGAGCAGTTCTTC
>TRBD2|TRBV9|16|NA|TRBJ2-1
CASSTRTSGSYNEQFF
TGTGCCAGCAGCACCCGGACTAGCGGATCCTACAATGAGCAGTTCTTC
>NA|TRBV21-1|15|NA|TRBJ2-1
CASSPRLAGGNEQFF
TGTGCCAGCAGCCCTAGACTAGCGGGAGGTAATGAGCAGTTCTTC
>NA|TRBV29-1|15|NA|TRBJ2-1
CSVEDLRTAYNEQFF
TGCAGCGTTGAAGACCTTAGAACCGCCTACAATGAGCAGTTCTTC
>TRBD2|TRBV10-3|16|once|TRBJ2-3
CAISSAGGGPGDTQYF
TGTGCCATCAGTTCTGCGGGGGGAGGTCCCGGGGATACGCAGTATTTT
>NA|TRBV11-3|16|NA|TRBJ2-2
CASSRRGNTYTGELFF
TGTGCCAGCAGTCGACGCGGGAATACCTATACCGGGGAGCTGTTTTTT
>NA|TRBV2|18|NA|TRBJ1-1
CASSLRRTARSLNTEAFF
TGTGCCAGCAGTCTTCGACGGACAGCCCGTAGTCTGAACACTGAAGCTTTCTTT
>NA|TRBV6-1|14|NA|TRBJ1-4
CASSEVQGESRLFF
TGTGCCAGCAGTGAAGTGCAGGGTGAGAGCCGTCTGTTTTTT
>NA|TRBV7-3|13|NA|TRBJ2-7
CASSWTVRNEQYF
TGTGCCAGCAGTTGGACCGTCCGGAACGAGCAGTACTTC
>TRBD2|TRBV18|15|NA|TRBJ2-7
CASSPFSGKAYEQYF
TGTGCCAGCTCACCATTTAGCGGGAAGGCCTACGAGCAGTACTTC
>NA|TRBV7-7|16|NA|TRBJ1-3
CASSPQGPHSGNTIYF
TGTGCCAGCAGCCCACAGGGACCCCACTCTGGAAACACCATATATTTT
>NA|TRBV25-1|12|NA|TRBJ1-5
CASSEYLGPQHF
TGTGCCAGCAGTGAATATCTGGGGCCCCAGCATTTT
>NA|TRBV5-1|16|NA|TRBJ2-7
CASSLPLGGASHEQYF
TGCGCCAGCAGCTTGCCCTTGGGGGGCGCATCCCACGAGCAGTACTTC
>NA|TRBV7-9|15|NA|TRBJ2-7
CASQRQGRVLDEQYF
TGTGCCAGCCAAAGACAGGGGAGGGTTCTCGACGAGCAGTACTTC
>NA|TRBV10-3|18|once|TRBJ1-6
CAISESTRAGQGNSPLHF
TGTGCCATCAGTGAGTCGACTCGGGCAGGTCAAGGAAATTCACCCCTCCACTTT
>TRBD2|TRBV7-9|16|NA|TRBJ2-1
CASSQGLAGGPDEQFF
TGTGCCAGCAGCCAGGGACTAGCGGGAGGGCCGGATGAGCAGTTCTTC
>NA|TRBV2|14|NA|TRBJ2-7
CASCRDGISYEQYF
TGTGCCAGCTGCAGGGACGGGATCTCCTACGAGCAGTACTTC
>NA|TRBV9|11|NA|TRBJ2-1
CASSAANEQFF
TGTGCCAGCAGCGCCGCCAATGAGCAGTTCTTC
>NA|TRBV2|14|NA|TRBJ1-2
CASSEGVVGDGYTF
TGTGCCAGCAGTGAAGGGGTAGTGGGGGATGGCTACACCTTC
>NA|TRBV7-8|16|NA|TRBJ2-7
CASSLTHTRTIYEQYF
TGTGCCAGCAGCCTAACGCACACGCGGACTATCTACGAGCAGTACTTC